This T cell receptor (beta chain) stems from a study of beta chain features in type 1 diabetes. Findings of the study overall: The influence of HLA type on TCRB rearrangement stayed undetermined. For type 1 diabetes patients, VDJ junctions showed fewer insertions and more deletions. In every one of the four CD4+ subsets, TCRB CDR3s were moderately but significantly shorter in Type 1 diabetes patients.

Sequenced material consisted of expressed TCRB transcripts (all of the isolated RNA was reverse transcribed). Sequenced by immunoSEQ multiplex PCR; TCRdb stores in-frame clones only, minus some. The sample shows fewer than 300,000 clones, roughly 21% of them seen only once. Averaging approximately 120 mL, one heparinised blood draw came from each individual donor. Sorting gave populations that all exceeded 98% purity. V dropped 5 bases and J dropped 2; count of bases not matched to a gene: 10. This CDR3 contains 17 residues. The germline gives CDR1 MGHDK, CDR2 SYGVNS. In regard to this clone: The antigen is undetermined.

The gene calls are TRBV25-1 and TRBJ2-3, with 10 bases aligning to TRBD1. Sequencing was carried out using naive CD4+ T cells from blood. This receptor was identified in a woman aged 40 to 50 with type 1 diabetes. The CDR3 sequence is CASSPWDRGSVTDTQYF. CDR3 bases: TGTGCCAGCAGTCCGTGGGACAGGGGAAGTGTCACAGATACGCAGTATTTT.